The 17 T cell receptor beta chains given below trace back to one sample, sequenced in a study of blood T cells in healthy people across ages (dated by TCRdb to the mid-2010s). Receptor amplification or capture employed 5' RACE. The run used an Illumina HiSeq 2500. The second PCR ran for about 6 to 11 cycles and used a J-beta primer mix along with a sample-barcoded 5' primer. The public reads were reprocessed in TCRdb via fastp at Q25 and MiXCR, keeping in-frame beta chains. All rows with the same CDR3 protein become a single entry with the most common DNA and genes. Here the sample has approximately 400,000 distinct CDR3 sequences; more than 45% occur a single time. 45% to 60% of the sample rests with the top ten. What was sequenced was blood. These receptor sequences come from a man aged 55 to 69 in good health.

V usage is TRBV18 and J usage is TRBJ2-4; 8 bases match TRBD1. The J call may not be correct, given that the DNA end is closer to TRBJ2-7. Germline V gene lookup returns CDR1 KGHSH and CDR2 LQKENI. CDR3 size: 16 residues. CDR3: CASSPLGQVNSYEQYF. CDR3 sequence (DNA): TGTGCCAGCTCACCACTGGGACAGGTAAACTCCTACGAGCAGTACTTC.

This clonotype was found many times. CDR3 coding DNA: TGCGCCAGCAGCTTCGGCGGGGGCTCCTACAATGAGCAGTTCTTC. Its protein is CASSFGGGSYNEQFF. V and J are TRBV5-1 and TRBJ2-1, with 7 nucleotides matching TRBD2. Germline CDR1 and CDR2: SGHRS and YFSETQ. V shed 2 bases, J shed 0 bases, and the junction held 2 bases outside the gene matches. The CDR3 covers 15 residues. The full variable domain, its missing parts supplied by reference TRBV5-1 and TRBJ2-1, is KAGVTQTPRYLIKTRGQQVTLSCSPISGHRSVSWYQQTPGQGLQFLFEYFSETQRNKGNFPGRFSGRQFSNSRSEMNVSTLELGDSALYLCASSFGGGSYNEQFFGPGTRLTVL.

This chain joins TRBV12-3 or TRBV12-4 and TRBJ2-7; 8 positions agree with TRBD2. With V trimmed by 5 bases and J by 2 bases, 8 bases remained unmatched. This CDR3 has 15 amino acids. CDR3 DNA sequence: TGTGCCAGCAGTCCCCGGGGACTAGGAGCCTACGAGCAGTACTTC. Translating gives CASSPRGLGAYEQYF.

This chain uses TRBV11-2 with TRBJ2-6, with TRBD2 matching over 13 bases. This CDR3 comprises 17 residues. Trimming removed 5 bases from V and 4 bases from J; junction bases left unmatched: 5. Germline V lookup: CDR1 SGHAT, CDR2 FQNNGV. CDR3 sequence reads: CASSIGTSGAGANVLTF. DNA of the CDR3: TGTGCCAGCAGCATTGGGACTAGCGGGGCCGGGGCCAACGTCCTGACTTTC.

This clonotype was found a few times. V and J are TRBV7-6 and TRBJ1-1, with D uncertain. The germline V gene has CDR1 SGHVS and CDR2 FNYEAQ. The ends were cut back, 1 base at V and 8 bases at J, with 11 bases in the middle. The CDR3 sequence is 13 residues long. CDR3 sequence: CASSLEARGEAFF. DNA for the CDR3: TGTGCCAGCAGCTTAGAAGCTCGTGGGGAAGCTTTCTTT.

The chain employs TRBV28 and TRBJ2-5; TRBD2 might be the D (6 bases). Matching the DNA end better, TRBJ2-7 makes the J call doubtful. This CDR3 is 15 amino acids long. CDR1 is MDHEN and CDR2 is SYDVKM in the germline V gene. This CDR3 reads CASSFYGGRLYEQYF. For the CDR3, the DNA is TGTGCCAGCAGTTTTTACGGGGGAAGGTTATACGAGCAGTACTTC.

This clonotype was found many times. The CDR3 nucleotides are TGTGCCAGCAGCACAACAGGGGTAGCCAAAAACATTCAGTACTTC. Protein sequence: CASSTTGVAKNIQYF. The chain employs TRBV12-3 or TRBV12-4 and TRBJ2-4; 7 bases align to TRBD1. V was clipped by 6 bases and J by 0 bases; unmatched bases: 5. CDR3 size: 15 residues.

The chain combines TRBV20-1 with TRBJ2-5; D gene ambiguous. V was pared by 1 base and J by 5 bases, with 5 bases between. This CDR3 region has 11 residues. Germline CDR1 and CDR2: DFQATT and SNEGSKA (reference sequence). As DNA, the CDR3 is TGCAGTGCTAGAGCTGGGGAGACCCAGTACTTC. The encoded protein is CSARAGETQYF.

This clonotype was observed once. The gene calls are TRBV20-1 and TRBJ2-3, with D maybe TRBD2 (5 bases). The CDR3 length is 16 residues. Germline values: CDR1 DFQATT, CDR2 SNEGSKA (reference sequence). V was shortened by 3 bases and J by 0 bases, with 16 bases between the two germline ends. CDR3 sequence reads: CSASLATRGSTDTQYF. CDR3 DNA sequence: TGCAGTGCTAGTCTCGCCACTCGGGGTAGCACAGATACGCAGTATTTT.

This chain connects TRBV6-5 to TRBJ1-1; D remains ambiguous. Deletions cut 2 bases from V and 5 bases from J, with 9 bases between. Germline V gene sequence: CDR1 MNHEY, CDR2 SVGAGI. The CDR3 length is 13 residues. Here the CDR3 DNA reads TGTGCCAGCAGTTACGGACGACGGACTGAAGCTTTCTTT. The encoded protein is CASSYGRRTEAFF.

The chain is built from TRBV20-1 and TRBJ2-1; D may match TRBD1 or TRBD2 (5 bases each). V lost 6 bases and J lost 5, with 17 bases in between. CDR1 DFQATT and CDR2 SNEGSKA come from the germline V gene (reference sequence). The CDR3 is 14 residues long. The CDR3 DNA reads as TGCAGTGCCAGAACTGGACTGGGGGACAATGAGCAGTTCTTC. It encodes CSARTGLGDNEQFF.

The rearrangement uses TRBV15 and TRBJ2-7; D is undetermined. The V gene lost 4 bases and the J gene lost 4 bases, with 11 bases spanning the gap. The CDR3 is 13 residues long. From germline, CDR1 is LNHNV and CDR2 YYDKDF (reference sequence). The CDR3: CATSTGVGYEQYF. CDR3 nucleotides: TGTGCCACCAGCACTGGGGTAGGGTACGAGCAGTACTTC.

The chain joins TRBV6-1 to TRBJ1-2; 7 bases fit TRBD1. This CDR3 region has 16 residues. Looked up from germline, CDR1 is MNHNS and CDR2 is SASEGT. The trim removed 2 bases at V and 1 base at J, leaving 7 bases unmatched. The CDR3 sequence is CASSEPQWDSNYGYTF. The CDR3, as DNA: TGTGCCAGCAGTGAACCACAATGGGACAGTAACTATGGCTACACCTTC.

This chain uses TRBV9 with TRBJ2-5; D possibly uses TRBD1 or TRBD2 (5 bases each). The assigned J gene may be wrong: the sequence end matches TRBJ2-7 better. CDR3 length: 15 residues. Germline CDR1 and CDR2: SGDLS and YYNGEE. The CDR3 is CASSVVPGPPNEQYF. The CDR3 nucleotides are TGTGCCAGCAGCGTAGTTCCGGGACCCCCTAACGAGCAGTACTTC.

J is TRBJ2-1 and V is TRBV11-2; 11 nucleotides align to TRBD2. Germline assignment: CDR1 SGHAT and CDR2 FQNNGV. V shed 0 bases, J shed 7 bases, and the junction held 5 bases outside the gene matches. This CDR3 has 16 residues. This CDR3 is CASSLELAGGLNEQFF. CDR3 DNA: TGTGCCAGCAGCTTAGAGCTAGCGGGAGGTTTAAATGAGCAGTTCTTC. Combining the CDR3 with reference TRBV11-2 and TRBJ2-1 gives the whole variable domain EAGVAQSPRYKIIEKRQSVAFWCNPISGHATLYWYQQILGQGPKLLIQFQNNGVVDDSQLPKDRFSAERLKGVDSTLKIQPAKLEDSAVYLCASSLELAGGLNEQFFGPGTRLTVL.

There are many counts of this clonotype. The rearrangement joins TRBV7-2 to TRBJ2-1, with D uncertain. The CDR3 length is 12 residues. Trimming took off 5 bases at V and 5 bases at J, with 7 bases between the two ends. Looked up from germline, CDR1 is SGHTA and CDR2 is FQGNSA. DNA of the CDR3: TGTGCCAGCAGCCTATTGAACAATGAGCAGTTCTTC. Its protein product is CASSLLNNEQFF.

Points on this clonotype: A read error is possible here, since a much larger clone lies one base away. This sequence joins TRBV7-9 and TRBJ1-1; D gene uncertain. The CDR3 has 14 amino acids. Germline V gene sequence: CDR1 SEHNR, CDR2 FQNEAQ (reference sequence). CDR3 bases: TGTCCCAGCAGCTTAAGTTCCCTGAACACTGAAGCTTTCTTT. This translates into CPSSLSSLNTEAFF.